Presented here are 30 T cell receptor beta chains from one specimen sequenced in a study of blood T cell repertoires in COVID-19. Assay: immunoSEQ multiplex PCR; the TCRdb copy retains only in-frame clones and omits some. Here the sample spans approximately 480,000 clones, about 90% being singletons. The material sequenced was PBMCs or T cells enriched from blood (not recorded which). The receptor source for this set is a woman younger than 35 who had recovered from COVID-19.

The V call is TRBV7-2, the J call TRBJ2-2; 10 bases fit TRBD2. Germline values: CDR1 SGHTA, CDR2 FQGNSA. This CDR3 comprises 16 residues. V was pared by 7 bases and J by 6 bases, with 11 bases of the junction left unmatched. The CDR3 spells CASTFGVAGGSGELFF. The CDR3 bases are TGTGCCAGCACCTTTGGGGTAGCGGGGGGCTCCGGGGAGCTGTTTTTT.

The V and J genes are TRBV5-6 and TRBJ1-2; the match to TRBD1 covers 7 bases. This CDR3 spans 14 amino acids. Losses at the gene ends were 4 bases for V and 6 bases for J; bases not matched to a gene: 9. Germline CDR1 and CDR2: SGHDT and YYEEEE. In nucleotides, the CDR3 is TGTGCCAGCAGCACGCCGACAGGGATTGATGGCTACACCTTC. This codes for CASSTPTGIDGYTF.

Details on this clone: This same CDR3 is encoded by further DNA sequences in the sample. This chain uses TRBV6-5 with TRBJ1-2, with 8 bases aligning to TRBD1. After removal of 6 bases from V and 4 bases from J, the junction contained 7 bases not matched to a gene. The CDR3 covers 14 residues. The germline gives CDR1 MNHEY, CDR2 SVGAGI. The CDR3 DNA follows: TGTGCCAGCAGCAGGACAGGGTCAGGCTATGGCTACACCTTC. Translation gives CASSRTGSGYGYTF.

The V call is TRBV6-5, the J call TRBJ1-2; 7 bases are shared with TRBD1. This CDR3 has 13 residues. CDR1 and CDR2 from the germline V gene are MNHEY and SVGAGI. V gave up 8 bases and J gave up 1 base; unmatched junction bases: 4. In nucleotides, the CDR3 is TGTGCCAGCCGACAGGGAGTTAACTATGGCTACACCTTC. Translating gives CASRQGVNYGYTF.

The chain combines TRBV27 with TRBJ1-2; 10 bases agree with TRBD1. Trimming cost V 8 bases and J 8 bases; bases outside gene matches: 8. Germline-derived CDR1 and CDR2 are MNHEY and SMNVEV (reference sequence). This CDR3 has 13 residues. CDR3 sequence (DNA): TGTGCCAGCGCGTCGCGGACAGGGGGGGGCTACACCTTC. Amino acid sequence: CASASRTGGGYTF.

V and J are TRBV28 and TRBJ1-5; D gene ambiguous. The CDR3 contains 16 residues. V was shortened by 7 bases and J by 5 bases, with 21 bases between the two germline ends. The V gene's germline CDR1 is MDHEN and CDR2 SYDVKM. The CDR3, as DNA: TGTGCCAGCAAGACATACACCCCCATGGTCGATCAGCCCCAGCATTTT. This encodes CASKTYTPMVDQPQHF.

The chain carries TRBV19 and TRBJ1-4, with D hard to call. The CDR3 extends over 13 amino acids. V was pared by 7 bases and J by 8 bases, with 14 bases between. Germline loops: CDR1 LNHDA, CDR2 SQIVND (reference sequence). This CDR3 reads CASMVSSEEKLFF. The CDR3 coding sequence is TGTGCCAGTATGGTATCCTCGGAGGAAAAACTGTTTTTT. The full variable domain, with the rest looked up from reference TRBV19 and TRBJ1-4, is DGGITQSPKYLFRKEGQNVTLSCEQNLNHDAMYWYRQDPGQGLRLIYYSQIVNDFQKGDIAEGYSVSREKKESFPLTVTSAQKNPTAFYLCASMVSSEEKLFFGSGTQLSVL.

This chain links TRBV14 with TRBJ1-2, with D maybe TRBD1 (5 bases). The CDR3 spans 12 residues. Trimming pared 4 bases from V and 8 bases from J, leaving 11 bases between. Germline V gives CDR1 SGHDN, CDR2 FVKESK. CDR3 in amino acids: CASSLQGGGYTF. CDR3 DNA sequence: TGTGCCAGCAGCCTTCAGGGAGGAGGCTACACCTTC. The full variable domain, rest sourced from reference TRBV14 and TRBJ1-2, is EAGVTQFPSHSVIEKGQTVTLRCDPISGHDNLYWYRRVMGKEIKFLLHFVKESKQDESGMPNNRFLAERTGGTYSTLKVQPAELEDSGVYFCASSLQGGGYTFGSGTRLTVV.

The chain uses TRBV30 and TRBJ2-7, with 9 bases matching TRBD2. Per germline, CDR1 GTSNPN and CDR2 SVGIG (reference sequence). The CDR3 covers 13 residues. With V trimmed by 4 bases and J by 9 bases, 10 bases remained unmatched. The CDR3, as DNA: TGTGCCTGGAACAGCTTAGCGGGGGAGGGGCAGTACTTC. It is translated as CAWNSLAGEGQYF.

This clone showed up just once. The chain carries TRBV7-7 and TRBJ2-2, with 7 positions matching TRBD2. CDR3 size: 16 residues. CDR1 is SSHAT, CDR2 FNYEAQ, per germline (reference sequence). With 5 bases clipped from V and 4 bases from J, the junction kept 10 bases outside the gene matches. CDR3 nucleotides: TGTGCCAGCAGCACCTTTACGGGGGGACTCACCGGGGAGCTGTTTTTT. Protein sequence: CASSTFTGGLTGELFF.

The CDR3 protein is CASSQLRTSGGALNEQFF. DNA of the CDR3: TGTGCCAGCAGCCAGCTACGGACTAGCGGGGGGGCCCTGAATGAGCAGTTCTTC. The chain carries TRBV3-1 (or the pseudogene TRBV3-2) and TRBJ2-1, with 15 positions matching TRBD2. The CDR3 totals 18 residues. Germline CDR1 and CDR2: LGHDT and YNNKEL (reference sequence). V shed 3 bases, J shed 7 bases, and the junction held 10 bases outside the gene matches.

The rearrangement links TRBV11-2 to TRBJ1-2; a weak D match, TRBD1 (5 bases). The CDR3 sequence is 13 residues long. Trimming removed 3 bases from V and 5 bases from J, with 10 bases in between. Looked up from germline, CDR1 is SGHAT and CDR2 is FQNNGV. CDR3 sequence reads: CASSLNGGYGYTF. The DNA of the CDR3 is TGTGCCAGCAGCTTGAATGGGGGGTATGGCTACACCTTC.

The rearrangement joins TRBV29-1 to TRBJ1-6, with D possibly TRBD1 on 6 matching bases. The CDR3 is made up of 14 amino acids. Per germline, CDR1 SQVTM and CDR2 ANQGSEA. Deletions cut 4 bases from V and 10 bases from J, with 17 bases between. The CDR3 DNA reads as TGCAGCGTTGGATCAGGGGCGGTTGGATCACCCCTCCACTTT. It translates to CSVGSGAVGSPLHF.

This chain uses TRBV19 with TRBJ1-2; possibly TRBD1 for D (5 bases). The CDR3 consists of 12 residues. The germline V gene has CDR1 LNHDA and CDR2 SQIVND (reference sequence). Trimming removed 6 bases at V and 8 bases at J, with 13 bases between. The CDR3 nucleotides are TGTGCCAGTAGCCGACAGAGAAAAGGCTACACCTTC. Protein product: CASSRQRKGYTF.

The CDR3 nucleotides are TGTGCCACTTCCTTGGTGTTCAGCCAGGGGGCTGGTGGCAATCAGCCCCAGCATTTT. It specifies CATSLVFSQGAGGNQPQHF. The chain joins TRBV19 to TRBJ1-5, with 8 bases that match TRBD1. The CDR3 has 19 residues. Germline CDR1 is LNHDA and CDR2 is SQIVND (reference sequence). With V trimmed by 10 bases and J by 2 bases, 22 bases remained unmatched.

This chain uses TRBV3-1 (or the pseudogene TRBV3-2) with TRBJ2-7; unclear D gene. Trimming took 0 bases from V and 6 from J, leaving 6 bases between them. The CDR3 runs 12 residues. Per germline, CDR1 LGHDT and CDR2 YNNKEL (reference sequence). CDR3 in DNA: TGTGCCAGCAGCCAAGAGAACGGCGAGCAGTACTTC. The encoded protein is CASSQENGEQYF.

The CDR3 DNA is TGCGCCAGCAGCTTGGCACAGGGGGCGGGCACCGGGGAGCTGTTTTTT. Protein: CASSLAQGAGTGELFF. V is TRBV5-1 and J is TRBJ2-2; TRBD1 aligns across 9 bases. The CDR3 runs 16 residues. The V and J ends lost 0 bases and 4 bases, in that order; junction bases with no gene match: 4. The germline V gene has CDR1 SGHRS and CDR2 YFSETQ.

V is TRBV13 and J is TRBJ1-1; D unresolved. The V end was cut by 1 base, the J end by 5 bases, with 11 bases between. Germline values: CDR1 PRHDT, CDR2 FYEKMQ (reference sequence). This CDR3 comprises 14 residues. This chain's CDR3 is CASSLEVTGTEAFF. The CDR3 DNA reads TGTGCCAGCAGCTTAGAAGTTACGGGGACTGAAGCTTTCTTT.

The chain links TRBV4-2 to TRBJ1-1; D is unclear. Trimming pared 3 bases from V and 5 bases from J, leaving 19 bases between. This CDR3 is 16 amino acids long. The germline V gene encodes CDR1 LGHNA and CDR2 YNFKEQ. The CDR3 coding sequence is TGTGCCAGCAGCCACGAAAGAATAGTTGGGAGGACTGAAGCTTTCTTT. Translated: CASSHERIVGRTEAFF.

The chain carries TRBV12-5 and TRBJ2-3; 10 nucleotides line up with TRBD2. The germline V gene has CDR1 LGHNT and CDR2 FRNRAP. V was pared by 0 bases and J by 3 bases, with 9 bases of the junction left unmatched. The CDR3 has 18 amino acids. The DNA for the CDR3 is TGTGCTAGTGGTTTGGTTTTACTAGCGGGGATCCGGACAGATACGCAGTATTTT. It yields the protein CASGLVLLAGIRTDTQYF.

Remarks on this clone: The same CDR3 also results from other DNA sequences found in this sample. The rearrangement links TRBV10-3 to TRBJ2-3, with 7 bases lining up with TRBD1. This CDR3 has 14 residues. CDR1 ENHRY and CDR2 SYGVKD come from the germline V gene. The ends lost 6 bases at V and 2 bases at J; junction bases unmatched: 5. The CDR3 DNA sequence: TGTGCCATCAGCCGGACAGGAGACACAGATACGCAGTATTTT. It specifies CAISRTGDTDTQYF.

The CDR3 spells CASTPDGEYSYNEQFF. Written as DNA, the CDR3 is TGTGCCAGTACCCCCGACGGGGAGTACTCCTACAATGAGCAGTTCTTC. The rearrangement joins TRBV19 to TRBJ2-1; D might be TRBD2 (5 bases). With 7 bases removed from V and 0 bases from J, the gap between germline ends came to 16 bases. This CDR3 is built from 16 residues. Germline lookup yields CDR1 LNHDA and CDR2 SQIVND (reference sequence). Full variable domain (outside the CDR3, taken from reference TRBV19 and TRBJ2-1): DGGITQSPKYLFRKEGQNVTLSCEQNLNHDAMYWYRQDPGQGLRLIYYSQIVNDFQKGDIAEGYSVSREKKESFPLTVTSAQKNPTAFYLCASTPDGEYSYNEQFFGPGTRLTVL.

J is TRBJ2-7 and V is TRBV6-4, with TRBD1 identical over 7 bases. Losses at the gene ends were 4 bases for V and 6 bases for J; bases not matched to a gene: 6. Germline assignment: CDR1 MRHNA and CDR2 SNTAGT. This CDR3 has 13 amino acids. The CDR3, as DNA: TGTGCCAGCAGTGCCACGACAGGGACCGAGCAGTACTTC. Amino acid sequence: CASSATTGTEQYF.

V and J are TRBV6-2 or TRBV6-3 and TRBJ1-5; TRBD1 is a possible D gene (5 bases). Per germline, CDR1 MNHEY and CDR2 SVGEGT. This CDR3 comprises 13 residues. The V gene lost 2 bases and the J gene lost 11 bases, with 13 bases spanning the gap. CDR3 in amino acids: CASSYGRDGAQHF. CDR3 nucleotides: TGTGCCAGCAGTTACGGGAGGGACGGGGCCCAGCATTTT.

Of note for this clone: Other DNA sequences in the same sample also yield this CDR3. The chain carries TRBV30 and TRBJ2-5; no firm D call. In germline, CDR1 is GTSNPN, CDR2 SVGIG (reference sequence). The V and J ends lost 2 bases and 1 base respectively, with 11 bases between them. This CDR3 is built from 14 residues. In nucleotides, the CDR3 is TGTGCCTGGAGTCGACTGGCCGGCCAAGAGACCCAGTACTTC. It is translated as CAWSRLAGQETQYF.

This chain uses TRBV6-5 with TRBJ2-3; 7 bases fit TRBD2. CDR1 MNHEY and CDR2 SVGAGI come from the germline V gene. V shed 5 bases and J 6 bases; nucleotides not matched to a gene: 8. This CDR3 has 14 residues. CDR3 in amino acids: CASSPWTRGDTQYF. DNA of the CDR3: TGTGCCAGCAGTCCCTGGACTAGAGGGGATACGCAGTATTTT.

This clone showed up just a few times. DNA for the CDR3: TGTGCCAGTAGTCCCGACAGGGGGACTAATCAGCCCCAGCATTTT. It is translated as CASSPDRGTNQPQHF. The rearrangement joins TRBV19 to TRBJ1-5; 9 bases fit TRBD1. The CDR3 runs 15 residues. Per the germline V gene, CDR1 is LNHDA and CDR2 is SQIVND (reference sequence). The trim removed 5 bases at V and 4 bases at J, leaving 6 bases unmatched.

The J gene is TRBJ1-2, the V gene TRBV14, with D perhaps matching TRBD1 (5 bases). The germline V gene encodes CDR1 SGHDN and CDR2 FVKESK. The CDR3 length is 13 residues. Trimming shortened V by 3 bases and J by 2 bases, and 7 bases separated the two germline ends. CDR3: CASSQGLNYGYTF. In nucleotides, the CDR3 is TGTGCCAGCAGCCAGGGACTGAACTATGGCTACACCTTC. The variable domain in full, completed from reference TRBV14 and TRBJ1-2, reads EAGVTQFPSHSVIEKGQTVTLRCDPISGHDNLYWYRRVMGKEIKFLLHFVKESKQDESGMPNNRFLAERTGGTYSTLKVQPAELEDSGVYFCASSQGLNYGYTFGSGTRLTVV.

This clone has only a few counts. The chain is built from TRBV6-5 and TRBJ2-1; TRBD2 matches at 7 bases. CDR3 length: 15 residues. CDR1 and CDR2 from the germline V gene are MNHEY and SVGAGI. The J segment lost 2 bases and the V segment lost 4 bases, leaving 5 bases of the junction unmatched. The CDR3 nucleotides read TGTGCCAGCAGTTTAGAGCGGGGAGCCTACAATGAGCAGTTCTTC. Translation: CASSLERGAYNEQFF.

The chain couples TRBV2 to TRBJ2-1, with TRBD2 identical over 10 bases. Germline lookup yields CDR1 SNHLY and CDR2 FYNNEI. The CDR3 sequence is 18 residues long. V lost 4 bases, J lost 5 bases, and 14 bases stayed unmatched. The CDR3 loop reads CASSVYIAGGSSDNEQFF. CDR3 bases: TGTGCCAGCAGTGTCTATATAGCGGGGGGCTCATCAGACAATGAGCAGTTCTTC. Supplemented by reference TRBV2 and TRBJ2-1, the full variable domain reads EPEVTQTPSHQVTQMGQEVILRCVPISNHLYFYWYRQILGQKVEFLVSFYNNEISEKSEIFDDQFSVERPDGSNFTLKIRSTKLEDSAMYFCASSVYIAGGSSDNEQFFGPGTRLTVL.